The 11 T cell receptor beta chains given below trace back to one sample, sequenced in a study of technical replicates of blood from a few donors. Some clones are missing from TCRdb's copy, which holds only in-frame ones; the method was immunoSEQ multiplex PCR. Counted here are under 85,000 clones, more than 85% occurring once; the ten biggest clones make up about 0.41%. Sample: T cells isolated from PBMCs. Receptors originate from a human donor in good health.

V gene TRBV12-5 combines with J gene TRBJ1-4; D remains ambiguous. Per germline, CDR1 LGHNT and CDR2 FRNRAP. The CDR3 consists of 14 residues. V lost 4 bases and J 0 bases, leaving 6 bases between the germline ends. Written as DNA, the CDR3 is TGTGCTAGTGGTTCGCGGACAACTAATGAAAAACTGTTTTTT. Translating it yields CASGSRTTNEKLFF.

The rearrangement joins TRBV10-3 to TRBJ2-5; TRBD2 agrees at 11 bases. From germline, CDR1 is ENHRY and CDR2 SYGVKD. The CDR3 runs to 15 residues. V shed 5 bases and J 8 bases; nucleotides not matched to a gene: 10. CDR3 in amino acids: CAISTSGREGDTQYF. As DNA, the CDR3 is TGTGCCATCAGTACTAGCGGGAGAGAGGGGGATACCCAGTACTTC.

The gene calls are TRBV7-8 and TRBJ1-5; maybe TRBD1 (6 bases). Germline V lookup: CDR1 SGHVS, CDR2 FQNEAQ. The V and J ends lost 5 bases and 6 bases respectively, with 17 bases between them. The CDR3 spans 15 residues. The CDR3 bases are TGTGCCAGCAGCGCTTGGACAGTTTTCGGTCAGCCCCAGCATTTT. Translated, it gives CASSAWTVFGQPQHF.

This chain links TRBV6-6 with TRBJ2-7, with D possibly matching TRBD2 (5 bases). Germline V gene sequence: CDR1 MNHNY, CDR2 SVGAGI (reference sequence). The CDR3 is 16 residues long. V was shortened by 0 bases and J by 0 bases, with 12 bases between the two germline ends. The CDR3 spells CASSYSRRPTSYEQYF. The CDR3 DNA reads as TGTGCCAGCAGTTACTCGAGGAGGCCGACCTCCTACGAGCAGTACTTC.

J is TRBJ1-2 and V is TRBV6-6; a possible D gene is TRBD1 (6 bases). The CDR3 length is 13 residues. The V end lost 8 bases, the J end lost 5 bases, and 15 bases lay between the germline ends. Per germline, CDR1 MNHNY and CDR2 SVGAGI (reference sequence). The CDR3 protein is CASDGGQFYGYTF. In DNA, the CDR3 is TGTGCCAGCGACGGAGGACAGTTTTATGGCTACACCTTC.

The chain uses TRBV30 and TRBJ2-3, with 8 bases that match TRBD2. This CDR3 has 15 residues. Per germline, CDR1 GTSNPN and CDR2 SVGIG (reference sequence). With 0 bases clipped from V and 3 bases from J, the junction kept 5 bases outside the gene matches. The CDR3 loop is CAWSVREGRTDTQYF. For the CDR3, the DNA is TGTGCCTGGAGTGTACGGGAGGGACGTACAGATACGCAGTATTTT.

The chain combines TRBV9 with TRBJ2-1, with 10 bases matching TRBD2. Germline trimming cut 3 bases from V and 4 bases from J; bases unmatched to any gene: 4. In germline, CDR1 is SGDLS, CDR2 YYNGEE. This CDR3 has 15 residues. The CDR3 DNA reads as TGTGCCAGCAGCGCTAGCGGGAGCCAGTACAATGAGCAGTTCTTC. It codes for CASSASGSQYNEQFF.

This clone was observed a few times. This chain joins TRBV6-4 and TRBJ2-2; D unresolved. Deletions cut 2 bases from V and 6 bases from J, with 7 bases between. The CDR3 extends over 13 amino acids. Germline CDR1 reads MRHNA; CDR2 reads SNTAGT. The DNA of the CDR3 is TGTGCCAGCAGTGACGAGGTATCCGGGGAGCTGTTTTTT. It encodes CASSDEVSGELFF.

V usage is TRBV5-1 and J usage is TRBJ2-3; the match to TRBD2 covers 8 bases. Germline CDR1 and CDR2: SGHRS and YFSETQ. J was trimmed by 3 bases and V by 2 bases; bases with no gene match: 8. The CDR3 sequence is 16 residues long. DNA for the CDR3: TGCGCCAGCAGCTTTGTAGCGGGACTAGGGACAGATACGCAGTATTTT. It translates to CASSFVAGLGTDTQYF. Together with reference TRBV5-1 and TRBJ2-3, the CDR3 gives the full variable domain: KAGVTQTPRYLIKTRGQQVTLSCSPISGHRSVSWYQQTPGQGLQFLFEYFSETQRNKGNFPGRFSGRQFSNSRSEMNVSTLELGDSALYLCASSFVAGLGTDTQYFGPGTRLTVL.

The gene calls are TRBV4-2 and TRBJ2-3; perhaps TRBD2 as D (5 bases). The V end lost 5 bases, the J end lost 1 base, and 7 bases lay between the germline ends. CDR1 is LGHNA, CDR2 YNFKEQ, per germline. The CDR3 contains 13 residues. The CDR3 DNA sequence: TGTGCCAGCAGCGGAGGAGGCACAGATACGCAGTATTTT. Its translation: CASSGGGTDTQYF.

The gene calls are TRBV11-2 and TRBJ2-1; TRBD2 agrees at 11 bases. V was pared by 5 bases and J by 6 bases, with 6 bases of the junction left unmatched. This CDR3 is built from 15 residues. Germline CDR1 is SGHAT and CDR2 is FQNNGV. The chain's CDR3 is CASSLTGTSGNEQFF. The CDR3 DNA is TGTGCCAGCAGCCTTACCGGGACTAGCGGCAATGAGCAGTTCTTC. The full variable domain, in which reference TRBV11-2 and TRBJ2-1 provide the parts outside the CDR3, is EAGVAQSPRYKIIEKRQSVAFWCNPISGHATLYWYQQILGQGPKLLIQFQNNGVVDDSQLPKDRFSAERLKGVDSTLKIQPAKLEDSAVYLCASSLTGTSGNEQFFGPGTRLTVL.